This T cell receptor (beta chain) was sequenced during a study of identical twins. General study findings and limits: These conclusions were based on statistical analysis (cross-sectional, not following the same donors). Within beta out-of-frame sequences, the excess sharing observed between twins was weaker.

TCRdb re-called the 5' RACE reads with MiXCR, one entry per CDR3 protein. The table has about 660,000 distinct CDR3 sequences, over 8.5% seen once. CDR1 is SEHNR, CDR2 FQNEAQ, per germline (reference sequence). V dropped 0 bases and J dropped 5 bases, with 9 bases sitting between them. The CDR3 has 14 amino acids. This clonotype was observed a few times. As yet, its antigen is unknown. These data were likewise used in another study, on yellow fever vaccine responses in identical twins.

The receptor's source is a woman aged 18 to 35 in good health. Sequences were obtained from PBMCs. V gene TRBV7-9 combines with J gene TRBJ2-3; the D gene is possibly TRBD2 (5 bases). The CDR3 DNA is TGTGCCAGCAGCTTAGCACTAGAGAGAGATACGCAGTATTTT. Translating it yields CASSLALERDTQYF.